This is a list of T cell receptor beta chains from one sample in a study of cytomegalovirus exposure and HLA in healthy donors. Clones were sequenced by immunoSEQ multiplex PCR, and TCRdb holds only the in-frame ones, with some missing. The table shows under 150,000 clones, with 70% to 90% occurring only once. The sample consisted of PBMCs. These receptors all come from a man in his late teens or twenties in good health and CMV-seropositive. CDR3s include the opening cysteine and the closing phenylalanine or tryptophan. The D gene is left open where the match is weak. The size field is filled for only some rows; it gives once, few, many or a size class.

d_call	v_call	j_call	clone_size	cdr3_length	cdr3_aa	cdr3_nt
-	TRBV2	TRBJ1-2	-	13	CASSAELNYGYTF	TGTGCCAGCAGTGCCGAGCTGAACTATGGCTACACCTTC
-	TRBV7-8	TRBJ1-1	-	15	CASSLAGPYLTEAFF	TGTGCCAGCAGCTTAGCGGGCCCTTATCTCACTGAAGCTTTCTTT
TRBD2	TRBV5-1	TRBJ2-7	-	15	CASSLQGAGEYEQYF	TGCGCCAGCAGCCTCCAGGGAGCGGGAGAGTACGAGCAGTACTTC
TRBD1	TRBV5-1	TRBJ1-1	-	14	CASSLLTGEAEAFF	TGCGCCAGCAGCCTTTTGACAGGGGAAGCTGAAGCTTTCTTT
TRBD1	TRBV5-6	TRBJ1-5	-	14	CASANRGGNQPQHF	TGTGCCAGCGCCAACAGGGGCGGCAATCAGCCCCAGCATTTT
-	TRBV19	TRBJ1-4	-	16	CASRPGGFSTNEKLFF	TGTGCCAGTAGGCCGGGAGGCTTTTCAACTAATGAAAAACTGTTTTTT
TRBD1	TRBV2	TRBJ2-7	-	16	CASSEKFGTGAFEQYF	TGTGCCAGCAGTGAAAAGTTCGGGACAGGGGCTTTCGAGCAGTACTTC
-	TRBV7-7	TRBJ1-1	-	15	CASSPWRGAGTEAFF	TGTGCTAGCAGCCCATGGCGGGGTGCGGGTACTGAAGCTTTCTTT
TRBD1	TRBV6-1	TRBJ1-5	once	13	CASNRQGHQPQHF	TGTGCCAGCAATAGACAGGGTCATCAGCCCCAGCATTTT
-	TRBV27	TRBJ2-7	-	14	CASSLSWSSYEQYF	TGTGCCAGCAGTTTATCGTGGAGCTCCTACGAGCAGTACTTC
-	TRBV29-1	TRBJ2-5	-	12	CSVAGEGETQYF	TGCAGCGTTGCAGGGGAGGGAGAGACCCAGTACTTC
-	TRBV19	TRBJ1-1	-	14	CACEAGRGNTEAFF	TGTGCCTGCGAGGCCGGTAGGGGAAACACTGAAGCTTTCTTT
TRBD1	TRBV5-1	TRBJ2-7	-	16	CASSKFGTASSYEQYF	TGCGCCAGCAGCAAATTCGGGACAGCGTCCTCCTACGAGCAGTACTTC
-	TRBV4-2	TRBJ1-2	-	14	CASSQGGQVWGYTF	TGTGCCAGCAGCCAAGGAGGGCAGGTGTGGGGCTACACCTTC
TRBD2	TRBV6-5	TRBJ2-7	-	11	CASYSGGISYF	TGTGCCAGCTATTCGGGGGGGATTTCTTACTTC
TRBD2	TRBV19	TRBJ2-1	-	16	CASPTTLAGGYNEQFF	TGTGCCTCACCTACGACCCTAGCGGGGGGGTACAATGAGCAGTTCTTC
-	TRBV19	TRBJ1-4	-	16	CASTRAIGTANEKLFF	TGTGCCAGTACCCGAGCTATCGGTACGGCTAATGAAAAACTGTTTTTT
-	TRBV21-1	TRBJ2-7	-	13	CASKGLAYYEQYF	TGTGCCAGCAAAGGACTAGCGTACTACGAGCAGTACTTC
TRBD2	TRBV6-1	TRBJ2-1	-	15	CASSEFASGRGEQFF	TGTGCCAGCAGTGAATTTGCTAGCGGGAGGGGCGAGCAGTTCTTC
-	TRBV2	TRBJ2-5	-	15	CASSEGTPLWETQYF	TGTGCCAGCAGCGAGGGGACACCCCTTTGGGAGACCCAGTACTTC
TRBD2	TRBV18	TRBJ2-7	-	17	CASSRRPAGEWSYEQYF	TGTGCCAGCTCACGCCGGCCAGCGGGAGAATGGTCCTACGAGCAGTACTTC
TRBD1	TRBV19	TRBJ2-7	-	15	CASSIRTQGAGEQYF	TGTGCCAGTAGTATTCGGACCCAGGGGGCGGGGGAGCAGTACTTC